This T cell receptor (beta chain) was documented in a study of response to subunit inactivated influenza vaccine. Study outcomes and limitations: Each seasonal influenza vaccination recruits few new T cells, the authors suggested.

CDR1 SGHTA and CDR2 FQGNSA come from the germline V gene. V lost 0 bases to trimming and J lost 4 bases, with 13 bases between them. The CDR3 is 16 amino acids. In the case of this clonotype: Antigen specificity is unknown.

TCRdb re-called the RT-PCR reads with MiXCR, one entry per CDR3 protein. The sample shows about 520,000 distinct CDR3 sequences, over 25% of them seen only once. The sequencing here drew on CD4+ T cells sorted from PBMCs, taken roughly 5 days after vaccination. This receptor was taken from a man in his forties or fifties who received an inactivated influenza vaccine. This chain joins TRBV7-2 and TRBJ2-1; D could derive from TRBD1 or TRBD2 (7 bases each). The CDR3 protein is CASSLAGTAGYNEQFF. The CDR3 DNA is TGTGCCAGCAGCTTAGCCGGGACAGCGGGATACAATGAGCAGTTCTTC.